This T cell receptor (beta chain) was documented in a study of blood T cell repertoires in COVID-19. Study-wide context: The United States, Italy and Spain were the sources of the acute and convalescent COVID-19 samples. PBMCs, B-cell-depleted T cells, or T cells provided the cDNA or gDNA that made up the material.

Original data processing: Scientists estimated how many nucleated cells there were by amplifying reference gene primers. Generated by immunoSEQ multiplex PCR, the TCRdb table keeps only in-frame clones and is missing some. V and J calls and clone size are as listed in that table; D and trimming were resolved from the DNA. The data show 150,000 to 160,000 clones, about 90% seen once. V lost 7 bases to trimming and J lost 3 bases, with 15 bases between them. This CDR3 contains 15 residues. Germline loops: CDR1 MNHEY, CDR2 SMNVEV (reference sequence). Sequenced material: peripheral blood. V and J are TRBV27 and TRBJ2-2; maybe TRBD1 (5 bases). The TCR sequence derives from a man aged 50-60 years with acute or convalescent COVID-19. As DNA, the CDR3 is TGTGCCAGCAAAGGTGGCCAGGGTCACACCGGGGAGCTGTTTTTT. It encodes CASKGGQGHTGELFF.